This is a list of T cell receptor beta chains from one sample in a study of cytomegalovirus exposure and HLA in healthy donors. Only in-frame clones appear in the TCRdb table, and some are missing; sequencing was by immunoSEQ multiplex PCR. The table lists roughly 190,000 clones, 80% to 90% of them singletons. Sequenced material: PBMCs. Every receptor here comes from a man aged 25 to 40 in good health and CMV-seronegative. CDR3s leave out the opening cysteine and the closing phenylalanine or tryptophan. Each record gives: D gene, J gene, V gene, CDR3 protein. The D gene is left open where the match is weak.

D gene: TRBD1; J gene: TRBJ1-1; V gene: TRBV7-9; CDR3 protein: SSSPPGTDEAF
D gene: -; J gene: TRBJ1-6; V gene: TRBV7-6; CDR3 protein: ASSHGGGLPLH
D gene: -; J gene: TRBJ2-5; V gene: TRBV15; CDR3 protein: ATSTQQETQY
D gene: TRBD1; J gene: TRBJ1-2; V gene: TRBV6-1; CDR3 protein: ASSRTGQGYT
D gene: -; J gene: TRBJ2-7; V gene: TRBV21-1; CDR3 protein: ASSKGPGLASYEQY
D gene: -; J gene: TRBJ2-2; V gene: TRBV11-2; CDR3 protein: ASSPTPGELF
D gene: -; J gene: TRBJ1-2; V gene: TRBV4-1; CDR3 protein: ASSQAEVGYT
D gene: TRBD1; J gene: TRBJ1-1; V gene: TRBV28; CDR3 protein: ASRQTGGANEAF
D gene: TRBD1; J gene: TRBJ2-1; V gene: TRBV4-1; CDR3 protein: ASRNRGPEQF
D gene: -; J gene: TRBJ1-6; V gene: TRBV6-6; CDR3 protein: ASSRGGRDSPLH
D gene: -; J gene: TRBJ2-1; V gene: TRBV27; CDR3 protein: ASNGLPDWGEQF
D gene: -; J gene: TRBJ1-5; V gene: TRBV29-1; CDR3 protein: SVAVGEGNQPQH
D gene: -; J gene: TRBJ1-5; V gene: TRBV21-1; CDR3 protein: ASSKEVSGGAVLLGQPQH
D gene: -; J gene: TRBJ2-5; V gene: TRBV14; CDR3 protein: ASSQDLGAKGKTQY
D gene: -; J gene: TRBJ1-1; V gene: TRBV6-5; CDR3 protein: ASSYGVGTEAF
D gene: -; J gene: TRBJ2-5; V gene: TRBV27; CDR3 protein: ASSFERNRGTQY
D gene: TRBD2; J gene: TRBJ2-7; V gene: TRBV20-1; CDR3 protein: SAKLAGEQY
D gene: TRBD1; J gene: TRBJ2-7; V gene: TRBV6-1; CDR3 protein: ASREKGTAWEQY
D gene: TRBD1; J gene: TRBJ1-4; V gene: TRBV27; CDR3 protein: ASRQQGTNEKLF
D gene: -; J gene: TRBJ1-2; V gene: TRBV6-1; CDR3 protein: ASSESRGGTNYGYT
D gene: -; J gene: TRBJ1-2; V gene: TRBV7-9; CDR3 protein: ASSSLGTQGTYGYT
D gene: TRBD1; J gene: TRBJ1-3; V gene: TRBV6-4; CDR3 protein: ASSDVKDRTGASTGNTIY
D gene: TRBD2; J gene: TRBJ2-2; V gene: TRBV19; CDR3 protein: ASKNHGTTMDTGELF
D gene: TRBD1; J gene: TRBJ1-5; V gene: TRBV30; CDR3 protein: AWGDRRNQPQH
D gene: -; J gene: TRBJ2-3; V gene: TRBV4-1; CDR3 protein: ASRLRTAAPDTQY
D gene: TRBD1; J gene: TRBJ2-2; V gene: TRBV28; CDR3 protein: ASSNPKFARDRAITGELF
D gene: TRBD1; J gene: TRBJ2-7; V gene: TRBV28; CDR3 protein: ASSSRTGPTYEQY
D gene: TRBD2; J gene: TRBJ2-7; V gene: TRBV4-3; CDR3 protein: ASSQELAGSNEQY
D gene: -; J gene: TRBJ2-7; V gene: TRBV5-6; CDR3 protein: ASSPGAGEQY
D gene: TRBD1; J gene: TRBJ2-2; V gene: TRBV18; CDR3 protein: ASSQEDRYTGELF
D gene: -; J gene: TRBJ1-1; V gene: TRBV6-1; CDR3 protein: ASSEIWSTEAF
D gene: -; J gene: TRBJ2-3; V gene: TRBV6-5; CDR3 protein: ASSYNVIPTSHTQY
D gene: TRBD1; J gene: TRBJ2-7; V gene: TRBV30; CDR3 protein: AYVTAGGPYEQY
D gene: -; J gene: TRBJ1-2; V gene: TRBV5-6; CDR3 protein: ASSPRRGAPNYGHT
D gene: TRBD1; J gene: TRBJ1-4; V gene: TRBV5-3; CDR3 protein: ARSWDREPEKLF
D gene: TRBD2; J gene: TRBJ2-7; V gene: TRBV4-1; CDR3 protein: ASSQGGTSGYEQY
D gene: -; J gene: TRBJ2-3; V gene: TRBV7-2; CDR3 protein: ASSSGTSGSQY
D gene: TRBD1; J gene: TRBJ2-2; V gene: TRBV11-3; CDR3 protein: ASSPGTGAAGELF
D gene: -; J gene: TRBJ2-5; V gene: TRBV27; CDR3 protein: ASSLSGRGWETQY
D gene: TRBD2; J gene: TRBJ2-3; V gene: TRBV27; CDR3 protein: ASGSIGGGSTDTQY
D gene: -; J gene: TRBJ2-1; V gene: TRBV11-2; CDR3 protein: ASSLGANSYNEQF
D gene: -; J gene: TRBJ2-2; V gene: TRBV4-2; CDR3 protein: ASSRGLLETNTGELF
D gene: TRBD1; J gene: TRBJ2-2; V gene: TRBV5-1; CDR3 protein: ASSTGQGAIGELF
D gene: TRBD2; J gene: TRBJ2-3; V gene: TRBV5-1; CDR3 protein: ASSLVAGGPDTQY
D gene: -; J gene: TRBJ2-4; V gene: TRBV27; CDR3 protein: ASSPGGGIGNIQY